The clone carrying this T cell receptor (beta chain) was picked up one time. The antigen is not known. This CDR3 is also generated by other DNA sequences in the sample. As defined, naive CD8 cells were CD45RO-negative and positively selected for CCR7, with terminally differentiated effector memory CD45RA+ cells excluded. Donors were healthy HIV-negative adults without recently reported acute infections or vaccinations. In germline, CDR1 is SGDLS, CDR2 YYNGEE. CDR3 length: 11 amino acids. V shed 6 bases and J shed 4 bases, with 7 bases lying between them. The deep-level immunoSEQ assay was used. Only in-frame clones appear in the TCRdb table, and some are missing; sequencing was by immunoSEQ multiplex PCR. In the table there are around 2,000,000 clones, 85% to 95% of which are singletons. These data originate in a study of shared clonotypes between healthy human individuals. Study results and caveats: Represented genetic and exposure-history diversity was restricted by having few donors.

This receptor was identified in a man younger than 35 in good health. The gene calls are TRBV9 and TRBJ1-2; D gene ambiguous. The specimen sequenced was naive CD8+ T cells sorted from blood. Here the CDR3 reads CASKGLYGYTF. The CDR3 region has the DNA TGTGCCAGCAAAGGGCTCTATGGCTACACCTTC. The variable domain in full, with the rest retrieved from reference TRBV9 and TRBJ1-2, is DSGVTQTPKHLITATGQRVTLRCSPRSGDLSVYWYQQSLDQGLQFLIQYYNGEERAKGNILERFSAQQFPDLHSELNLSSLELGDSALYFCASKGLYGYTFGSGTRLTVV.